This entry lists 21 T cell receptor beta chains sequenced from one sample in a study of regulatory dendritic cells for organ transplantation. For these TCRs, the target antigens are not known. Sorted subsets were CFSE-labeled and cultured less than 6 days with allogeneic dendritic cells. Measured with immunoSEQ multiplex PCR; TCRdb has only the in-frame clones, and not every one. The sample carries fewer than 20,000 clones, approximately 80% recorded once. Sample: memory CD4+ T cells from blood cultured with regulatory dendritic cells. This sample's subset: CD45RO+ memory T cells. These receptors were taken from a human donor in good health.

The chain recombines TRBV5-6 with TRBJ1-2; 8 bases agree with TRBD1. Germline V gene sequence: CDR1 SGHDT, CDR2 YYEEEE. CDR3 size: 13 residues. The V gene end was trimmed by 0 bases and the J gene end by 6 bases; junction bases not matched to a gene: 1. The CDR3 region has the DNA TGTGCCAGCAGCTTGGTGACAGGGGATGGCTACACCTTC. Translated, it gives CASSLVTGDGYTF.

A few counts support this clone. The V call is TRBV19, the J call TRBJ1-2; unclear D gene. With 9 bases removed from V and 4 bases from J, the gap between germline ends came to 18 bases. The V gene's germline CDR1 is LNHDA and CDR2 SQIVND (reference sequence). This CDR3 is built from 14 residues. The CDR3 region has the DNA TGTGCCAGCCGCCCCTCGCAGTCAACCTATGGCTACACCTTC. Translation: CASRPSQSTYGYTF.

Only one count was recorded for this clone. The V call is TRBV10-3, the J call TRBJ2-3; 7 nucleotides agree with TRBD1. Trimming cost V 3 bases and J 3 bases; bases outside gene matches: 9. CDR1 is ENHRY, CDR2 SYGVKD, per germline. The CDR3 loop spans 16 amino acids. The CDR3 loop is CAISDGRRQGTDTQYF. CDR3 sequence (DNA): TGTGCCATCAGTGATGGAAGGAGACAGGGAACAGATACGCAGTATTTT.

CDR3 bases: TGTGCCAGTAGTATCCTCAAGTCCACTGGAAACACCATATATTTT. It yields the protein CASSILKSTGNTIYF. The genes are TRBV19 and TRBJ1-3; no clear D gene. Germline loops: CDR1 LNHDA, CDR2 SQIVND (reference sequence). Deletions cut 3 bases from V and 2 bases from J, with 11 bases between. There are 15 residues in the CDR3.

This clone was detected a few times. The genes are TRBV2 and TRBJ1-6, with D unresolved. Germline CDR1 SNHLY, CDR2 FYNNEI. V gave up 3 bases and J gave up 9 bases, with 6 bases separating them. This CDR3 contains 12 residues. Written as DNA, the CDR3 is TGTGCCAGCAGTGAGGAGGGTTCACCCCTCCACTTT. Amino acid sequence: CASSEEGSPLHF.

The chain couples TRBV28 to TRBJ2-7; D gene uncertain. Germline values: CDR1 MDHEN, CDR2 SYDVKM. Trimming shortened V by 4 bases and J by 7 bases, and 11 bases separated the two germline ends. The CDR3 loop spans 12 amino acids. The CDR3 DNA reads TGTGCCAGCAGTTCCACGACCTCGGAGCAGTACTTC. It translates to CASSSTTSEQYF.

This clone was counted only a few times. The V and J genes are TRBV7-2 and TRBJ2-1; possibly TRBD1 for D (5 bases). From germline, CDR1 is SGHTA and CDR2 FQGNSA. The CDR3 length is 14 residues. Trimming removed 3 bases from V and 8 bases from J, with 14 bases in between. The CDR3 loop reads CASSFSPQGYEQFF. The CDR3 nucleotides are TGTGCCAGCAGCTTTTCACCCCAGGGCTATGAGCAGTTCTTC.

This chain joins TRBV28 and TRBJ1-4; TRBD1 matches at 9 bases. Germline CDR1 MDHEN, CDR2 SYDVKM. CDR3 size: 14 residues. The V segment lost 6 bases and the J segment 6 bases; nucleotides outside the gene matches: 5. The CDR3 DNA reads TGTGCCAGCAGGACCACAGGGGGCTATGAAAAACTGTTTTTT. Residues: CASRTTGGYEKLFF.

This clone has only a few counts. The genes are TRBV19 and TRBJ2-1; D is unresolved. The CDR3 is made up of 11 amino acids. Germline lookup yields CDR1 LNHDA and CDR2 SQIVND (reference sequence). Trimming cost V 5 bases and J 8 bases, with 7 bases left between them. CDR3 residues: CASSELDEQFF. Written as DNA, the CDR3 is TGTGCCAGTAGTGAATTGGATGAGCAGTTCTTC.

This clone appeared a single time. The chain carries TRBV2 and TRBJ1-2, with a tentative D call TRBD1 (6 bases). Germline V CDR1 and CDR2: SNHLY, FYNNEI. Trimming removed 8 bases from V and 3 bases from J, with 16 bases in between. The CDR3 has 14 amino acids. The CDR3 nucleotides read TGTGCCAGCGTACGAGGGGAGGGGGACTATGGCTACACCTTC. Amino acid sequence: CASVRGEGDYGYTF.

By share of the sample, this clone is medium-sized. The chain joins TRBV2 to TRBJ2-3; no clear D gene. CDR1 SNHLY and CDR2 FYNNEI come from the germline V gene. The CDR3 covers 12 residues. V gave up 6 bases and J gave up 2 bases, with 6 bases separating them. The CDR3 DNA reads as TGTGCCAGCAGGAGCGCCACAGATACGCAGTATTTT. Protein sequence: CASRSATDTQYF.

This chain connects TRBV4-2 to TRBJ2-5; the D gene is possibly TRBD1 (5 bases). Per germline, CDR1 LGHNA and CDR2 YNFKEQ. The CDR3 extends over 15 amino acids. The germline V and J ends were trimmed by 0 bases and 1 base, with 9 bases remaining between them. CDR3 nucleotide sequence: TGTGCCAGCAGCCAAGAAAGGGGCACCCAAGAGACCCAGTACTTC. Translating it yields CASSQERGTQETQYF.

The J gene is TRBJ2-5, the V gene TRBV10-3; D might be TRBD1 (5 bases). Germline V gene lookup returns CDR1 ENHRY and CDR2 SYGVKD. V dropped 4 bases and J dropped 2 bases, with 8 bases sitting between them. The CDR3 covers 13 residues. The CDR3 DNA sequence: TGTGCCATCAGTGGGACACGTCAAGAGACCCAGTACTTC. Translating it yields CAISGTRQETQYF.

This chain joins TRBV11-2 and TRBJ2-7; 7 bases fit TRBD1. The CDR3 has 15 amino acids. Germline trimming cut 5 bases from V and 4 bases from J; bases unmatched to any gene: 11. Germline V gene lookup returns CDR1 SGHAT and CDR2 FQNNGV. The CDR3 sequence is CASSVHTGTEYEQYF. CDR3 sequence (DNA): TGTGCCAGCAGCGTACACACCGGGACAGAGTACGAGCAGTACTTC. Filled out from reference TRBV11-2 and TRBJ2-7, the complete variable domain reads EAGVAQSPRYKIIEKRQSVAFWCNPISGHATLYWYQQILGQGPKLLIQFQNNGVVDDSQLPKDRFSAERLKGVDSTLKIQPAKLEDSAVYLCASSVHTGTEYEQYFGPGTRLTVT.

The V call is TRBV28, the J call TRBJ1-2; D might be TRBD1 (5 bases). Germline CDR1 reads MDHEN; CDR2 reads SYDVKM. This CDR3 is built from 14 residues. V dropped 3 bases and J dropped 2 bases, with 10 bases sitting between them. This chain's CDR3 is CASSFSGSNYGYTF. The CDR3 nucleotides read TGTGCCAGCAGTTTTTCAGGGTCCAACTATGGCTACACCTTC.

V and J are TRBV5-4 and TRBJ2-2; a weak D match, TRBD1 (7 bases). Trimming took off 3 bases at V and 2 bases at J, with 14 bases between the two ends. The germline V gene encodes CDR1 SGHNT and CDR2 YYREEE (reference sequence). The CDR3 totals 16 residues. The CDR3 sequence is CASSSGGRLNTGELFF. As DNA, the CDR3 is TGTGCCAGCAGCTCAGGGGGGAGACTCAACACCGGGGAGCTGTTTTTT.

The chain couples TRBV4-3 to TRBJ2-7, with D possibly being TRBD1 or TRBD2 (5 bases each). Germline assignment: CDR1 LGHNA and CDR2 YSLEER. This CDR3 region has 16 residues. V was pared by 4 bases and J by 7 bases, with 23 bases between. CDR3 protein: CASSLSGDGALHEQYF. In DNA, the CDR3 is TGCGCCAGCAGCCTCTCCGGGGACGGAGCCTTACATGAGCAGTACTTC.

The V gene is TRBV6-4, the J gene TRBJ2-1; 9 positions match TRBD2. The CDR3 spans 16 residues. With V trimmed by 3 bases and J by 5 bases, 8 bases remained unmatched. Per the germline V gene, CDR1 is MRHNA and CDR2 is SNTAGT. The DNA of the CDR3 is TGTGCCAGCAGTGAAGAGGGCGGGGGGGCCCACAATGAGCAGTTCTTC. This gives the protein CASSEEGGGAHNEQFF.

The V and J genes are TRBV5-5 and TRBJ2-7, with D tentatively TRBD2 (5 bases). The germline gives CDR1 SGHKS, CDR2 YYEKEE (reference sequence). V lost 1 base, J lost 3 bases, and 11 bases lay in between. The length of the CDR3 is 14 residues. The CDR3 is CASSLRENDYEQYF. The CDR3 DNA reads TGTGCCAGCAGCTTGCGGGAAAATGACTACGAGCAGTACTTC.

The V call is TRBV19, the J call TRBJ2-7; 8 bases map to TRBD1. Unmatched junction bases numbered 7, after V lost 6 bases and J lost 6 bases. This CDR3 is built from 13 residues. The germline CDR1 and CDR2 sequences are LNHDA and SQIVND (reference sequence). The CDR3 region is CASSEGQVGEQYF. The CDR3 DNA reads TGTGCCAGTAGCGAGGGACAGGTTGGCGAGCAGTACTTC.

This clone was detected a few times. This chain uses TRBV29-1 with TRBJ2-5; 8 positions agree with TRBD1. This CDR3 has 12 residues. Trimming took 7 bases from V and 4 from J; bases not matched to a gene: 5. Germline V lookup: CDR1 SQVTM, CDR2 ANQGSEA. Here the CDR3 reads CSDTGGSETQYF. In DNA, the CDR3 is TGCAGCGACACAGGGGGTTCAGAGACCCAGTACTTC.